One sample yielded the 15 T cell receptor beta chains listed below, sequenced in a study of T cell repertoires in cytomegalovirus infection. These receptors have no known antigen. TCRdb redid the calling of the reads with MiXCR, one entry per CDR3 protein. Of about 500,000 distinct CDR3 sequences in the sample, roughly a third were seen once. The sample consisted of cultured PBMCs, taken from culture after CMV antigen stimulation. Receptor source: a human donor in good health (CMV status not recorded). Some clones in this sample may be carry-over from other donors' samples.

The chain joins TRBV20-1 to TRBJ2-4; the D gene is possibly TRBD2 (5 bases). The V end lost 6 bases, the J end lost 8 bases, and 20 bases lay between the germline ends. The CDR3 runs to 14 residues. Germline lookup yields CDR1 DFQATT and CDR2 SNEGSKA (reference sequence). The CDR3 nucleotides are TGCAGTGCGCCCTGGGCGGGTGCAACGGACATTCAGTACTTC. It codes for CSAPWAGATDIQYF.

This sequence joins TRBV7-9 and TRBJ1-2, with no clear D. The V end lost 1 base, the J end lost 4 bases, and 13 bases lay between the germline ends. This CDR3 spans 15 amino acids. Germline-derived CDR1 and CDR2 are SEHNR and FQNEAQ (reference sequence). CDR3 sequence: CASSLDLGSAYGYTF. The CDR3 DNA reads TGTGCCAGCAGCTTAGATCTGGGGTCAGCCTATGGCTACACCTTC.

This clonotype showed up just a few times. The V and J genes are TRBV7-2 and TRBJ2-6; TRBD1 might be the D (5 bases). This CDR3 comprises 17 residues. The V end lost 2 bases, the J end lost 7 bases, and 18 bases lay between the germline ends. Germline CDR1 reads SGHTA; CDR2 reads FQGNSA. The CDR3 is CASSLIQDLWGANVLTF. For the CDR3, the DNA is TGTGCCAGCAGCTTAATCCAGGATCTCTGGGGCGCCAACGTCCTGACTTTC.

This clonotype was picked up many times. This chain uses TRBV7-2 with TRBJ2-6; D unclear. The CDR3 has 15 residues. Per the germline V gene, CDR1 is SGHTA and CDR2 is FQGNSA. V gave up 6 bases and J gave up 2 bases, with 11 bases separating them. This CDR3 is CASRRRATGANVLTF. As DNA, the CDR3 is TGTGCCAGCAGGCGTAGGGCAACTGGGGCCAACGTCCTGACTTTC.

This clonotype was recorded at least ten times. This rearrangement joins TRBV7-8 to TRBJ1-2; D is uncertain. The V gene lost 2 bases and the J gene lost 4 bases, with 17 bases spanning the gap. The length of the CDR3 is 16 residues. Germline V gene lookup returns CDR1 SGHVS and CDR2 FQNEAQ. Written as DNA, the CDR3 is TGTGCCAGCAGCTTAAGATCGAAGACGCCCCCCTATGGCTACACCTTC. Protein sequence: CASSLRSKTPPYGYTF.

V is TRBV12-3 or TRBV12-4 and J is TRBJ1-5; possibly TRBD1 for D (6 bases). CDR3 size: 13 residues. Between the trimmed V and J ends, which lost 9 bases and 3 bases, there was a span of 12 bases. CDR3 coding DNA: TGTGCCAGTGGGGGGGCCCTCAATCAGCCCCAGCATTTT. Translating it yields CASGGALNQPQHF.

This chain joins TRBV7-2 and TRBJ2-1, with TRBD2 identical over 8 bases. This CDR3 region has 14 residues. Germline CDR1 and CDR2: SGHTA and FQGNSA. After removal of 5 bases from V and 5 bases from J, the junction contained 5 bases not matched to a gene. The CDR3 sequence: CASSPTGGNNEQFF. DNA for the CDR3: TGTGCCAGCAGCCCGACGGGAGGGAACAATGAGCAGTTCTTC.

This chain links TRBV12-3 or TRBV12-4 with TRBJ2-5; 9 bases match TRBD2. Trimming removed 6 bases from V and 9 bases from J; junction bases left unmatched: 5. The CDR3 spans 12 residues. CDR3 sequence reads: CASSLAGSSQYF. DNA for the CDR3: TGTGCCAGCAGCCTAGCGGGGTCGTCCCAGTACTTC.

This clonotype has more than one count but fewer than ten. The chain combines TRBV7-8 with TRBJ2-4; TRBD2 agrees at 10 bases. The CDR3 is made up of 16 amino acids. V trimming: 1 base; J trimming: 7 bases; junction bases outside the gene matches: 7. CDR1 is SGHVS and CDR2 is FQNEAQ in the germline V gene. Here the CDR3 reads CASSLVGSGRSNIQYF. The CDR3 nucleotides are TGTGCCAGCAGCTTAGTGGGTAGCGGGAGGTCGAACATTCAGTACTTC.

The chain has TRBV7-2 and TRBJ1-4; 7 nucleotides align to TRBD1. With 5 bases clipped from V and 5 bases from J, the junction kept 8 bases outside the gene matches. Germline V gene lookup returns CDR1 SGHTA and CDR2 FQGNSA. The CDR3 sequence is 15 residues long. The DNA for the CDR3 is TGTGCCAGCAGCGCGGACAGGATCACCAATGAAAAACTGTTTTTT. Translated: CASSADRITNEKLFF. The whole variable domain, remainder taken from reference TRBV7-2 and TRBJ1-4, is GAGVSQSPSNKVTEKGKDVELRCDPISGHTALYWYRQSLGQGLEFLIYFQGNSAPDKSGLPSDRFSAERTGGSVSTLTIQRTQQEDSAVYLCASSADRITNEKLFFGSGTQLSVL.

This clonotype was found a few times. The J gene is TRBJ2-7, the V gene TRBV6-2 or TRBV6-3; D may be TRBD2 (5 bases). From germline, CDR1 is MNHEY and CDR2 SVGEGT. The CDR3 is 15 amino acids. The V gene lost 8 bases and the J gene lost 8 bases, with 25 bases spanning the gap. The CDR3 bases are TGTGCCAGCCGTAGCCACATCCCCGGGGAAAAGCAGCAGTACGTC. Residues: CASRSHIPGEKQQYV.

This clonotype was found a few times. V usage is TRBV10-3 and J usage is TRBJ1-1, with D uncertain. Germline V gene lookup returns CDR1 ENHRY and CDR2 SYGVKD. The V gene lost 6 bases and the J gene lost 2 bases, with 7 bases spanning the gap. The CDR3 has 12 amino acids. The CDR3 reads CAIRAANTEAFF. DNA for the CDR3: TGTGCCATCAGGGCGGCTAACACTGAAGCTTTCTTT.

V usage is TRBV11-1 and J usage is TRBJ2-1; weak D call: TRBD2 (6 bases). The CDR3 runs 14 residues. V was trimmed by 5 bases and J by 13 bases, leaving 21 bases between them. Per germline, CDR1 SGHAT and CDR2 FQDESV (reference sequence). CDR3 in DNA: TGTGCCAGCAGCCAATCCACCGGGACTCAATCTCAGTTCTTC. Residues: CASSQSTGTQSQFF. Supplemented by reference TRBV11-1 and TRBJ2-1, the full variable domain reads EAEVAQSPRYKITEKSQAVAFWCDPISGHATLYWYRQILGQGPELLVQFQDESVVDDSQLPKDRFSAERLKGVDSTLKIQPAELGDSAMYLCASSQSTGTQSQFFGPGTRLTVL.

The chain couples TRBV5-8 to TRBJ2-1; 8 bases are shared with TRBD2. V shed 4 bases and J 7 bases; nucleotides not matched to a gene: 19. The germline V gene has CDR1 SGHTS and CDR2 YDEGEE. The CDR3 length is 18 residues. CDR3: CASSHRFTLAVTGNEQFF. In DNA form, the CDR3 reads TGTGCCAGCAGCCACAGGTTCACACTAGCGGTTACAGGAAATGAGCAGTTCTTC.

In its sample, this clonotype was seen many times. The rearrangement joins TRBV4-1 to TRBJ2-1, with TRBD2 matching over 9 bases. The CDR3 has 16 residues. Germline-derived CDR1 and CDR2 are MGHRA and YSYEKL. The J segment lost 1 base and the V segment lost 4 bases, leaving 5 bases of the junction unmatched. CDR3 nucleotide sequence: TGCGCCAGCAGCCGAGAGGGACTAGCTTCCTACAATGAGCAGTTCTTC. Protein product: CASSREGLASYNEQFF.